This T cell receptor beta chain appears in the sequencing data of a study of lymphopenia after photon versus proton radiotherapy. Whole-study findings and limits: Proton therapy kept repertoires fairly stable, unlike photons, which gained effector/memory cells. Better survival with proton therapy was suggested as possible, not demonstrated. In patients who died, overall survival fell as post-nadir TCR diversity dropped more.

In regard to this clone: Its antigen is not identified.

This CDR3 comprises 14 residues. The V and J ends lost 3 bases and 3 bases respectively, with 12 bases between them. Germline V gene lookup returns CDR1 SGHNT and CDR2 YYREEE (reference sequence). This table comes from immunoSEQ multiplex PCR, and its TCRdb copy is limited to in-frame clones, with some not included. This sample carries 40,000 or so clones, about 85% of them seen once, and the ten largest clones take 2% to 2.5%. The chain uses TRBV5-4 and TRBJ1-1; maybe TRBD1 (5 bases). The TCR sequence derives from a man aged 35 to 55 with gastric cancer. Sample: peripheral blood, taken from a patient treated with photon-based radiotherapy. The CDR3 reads CASSWGTRDTEAFF. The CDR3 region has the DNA TGTGCCAGCAGCTGGGGGACGCGAGACACTGAAGCTTTCTTT.